Sequencing of this T cell receptor beta chain was carried out in a study of T cell responses to AZD1222 COVID-19 vaccine. The method was immunoSEQ multiplex PCR; TCRdb's version includes in-frame clones alone and lacks a portion of them. The sample includes about 270,000 clones, 90% to 95% of them seen just once. Pooling covered second doses at about 4 or about 12 weeks. Notes on the study in general: Donors, mostly white British, included more females; clonal diversity was possibly underestimated. Vaccination with two AZD1222 doses was followed by a rise in Spike-specific TCR breadth and depth.

In the case of this clone: Its antigen is still unknown.

This clonotype was obtained from an adult who received the AZD1222 COVID-19 vaccine. The input for sequencing was peripheral blood, taken 28 days after the second AZD1222 dose.

The CDR3 DNA follows: TGTGCCAGCAGCCAAGGTACCAATCAGCCCCAGCATTTT. This codes for CASSQGTNQPQHF. This sequence joins TRBV3-1 (or the pseudogene TRBV3-2) and TRBJ1-5, with D hard to call. Deletions cut 1 base from V and 3 bases from J, with 4 bases between. Germline V gives CDR1 LGHDT, CDR2 YNNKEL (reference sequence). The CDR3 loop spans 13 amino acids.